The text below deals with one T cell receptor (beta chain). Its target is not known. This CDR3 comprises 15 residues. Trimming took 3 bases from V and 2 from J, leaving 8 bases between them. Arm-PCR of CDR3 regions with iRepertoire HTBI primers generated TCR beta libraries. Under the authors' procedure: Across the samples, identification revealed around 65 TRBV and 12 to 15 TRBJ segments. TCRdb redid the calling of the multiplex PCR reads with MiXCR, one entry per CDR3 protein. The V and J calls were determined by TCRdb, not by the authors. The repertoire holds 400,000 to 500,000 distinct CDR3 sequences, with approximately 22% as singletons. The time point: persistent/refractory GD, antithyroid drugs over 5 years with positive TRAb. Generation of the TCR library employed RNA extracted from PBMCs. The data are from a study of regulatory T cells in long-lasting Graves disease. Findings and limits, study-wide: TCR diversity in persistent Graves' patients was below that of newly diagnosed ones. Persistent patients had more shared public clonotypes (roughly 2,700) than new patients (around 950).

This chain links TRBV12-3 or TRBV12-4 with TRBJ1-6; no clear D. The sample in question was peripheral blood mononuclear cells (PBMCs), obtained when the disease was refractory, from a patient treated with antithyroid drugs. The sequence was obtained from a female donor with Graves disease. The CDR3, as DNA: TGTGCCAGCAGTTTCCGGGCGGCCTATAATTCACCCCTCCACTTT. This codes for CASSFRAAYNSPLHF.